Listed below are T cell receptor beta chains from one sample, sequenced in a study of T cell repertoires in cytomegalovirus infection. TCRdb ran MiXCR on the reads and lists one entry per CDR3 protein. The table has 200,000 to 300,000 distinct CDR3 sequences, about an eighth seen once. Sequenced material: PBMCs. The receptors stem from a human donor in good health (CMV status not recorded). Some clones in this sample may be carry-over from other donors' samples. Both conserved end residues are part of each CDR3. The order of the fields is clone size, V gene, D gene, J gene, CDR3 DNA, CDR3 protein. A D gene is named only where the DNA matches it firmly. For some rows the clone size is stated as once, few or many, or as a class when expanded; others skip it.

>many|TRBV5-1|-|TRBJ1-1
TGCGCCAGCAGCAGTGGGGGGACGGGTGGGACTGAAGCTTTCTTT
CASSSGGTGGTEAFF
>many|TRBV7-6|-|TRBJ1-2
TGTGCCAGCAGCTCTTTGACAGGAACTAACTATGGCTACACCTTC
CASSSLTGTNYGYTF
>many|TRBV7-2|-|TRBJ1-1
TGTGCCAGCAGCCGCTGGGGGGTCCCTGAAGCTTTCTTT
CASSRWGVPEAFF
>few|TRBV11-1|-|TRBJ2-2
TGTGCCAGCAGCTTCATAGGGGGGGAGCTGTTTTTT
CASSFIGGELFF
>many|TRBV7-9|TRBD2|TRBJ2-7
TGTGCCAGCAGCTTCGGGACTAGCGGGAGTGGCCCGTCCTACGAGCAGTACTTC
CASSFGTSGSGPSYEQYF
>many|TRBV7-2|-|TRBJ2-7
TGTGCCAGCAGCCCCGCCGGATATGGGTACGAGCAGTACTTC
CASSPAGYGYEQYF
>-|TRBV2|-|TRBJ1-1
TGTGCCACCCTTACCCGGGGAGGGCGGCCTGAAGCTTTCTTT
CATLTRGGRPEAFF
>-|TRBV19|TRBD2|TRBJ2-7
TGTGCCAGTAGATCCGTGCGGGAGGGCCTATACCAGCAGTACTTC
CASRSVREGLYQQYF
>-|TRBV6-2/TRBV6-3|-|TRBJ2-2
TGTGCCAGCAGATCCGGGACAAGTTTTGCAACCGGGGAGCTGTTTTTT
CASRSGTSFATGELFF
>many|TRBV7-9|TRBD1|TRBJ2-5
TGTGCCAGCAGCTTAGCGCGAGACAGGGCACGATTGGAGACCCAGTACTTC
CASSLARDRARLETQYF
>-|TRBV9|TRBD1|TRBJ1-1
TGTGCCAGCAGCACAGGGGTGGTAACTGAAGCTTTCTTT
CASSTGVVTEAFF
>-|TRBV7-3|-|TRBJ2-2
TGTGCCAGCAGCCTCGCTCTCGGGGAGCTGTTTTTT
CASSLALGELFF
>many|TRBV12-3/TRBV12-4|TRBD2|TRBJ2-2
TGTGCCAGCACCAATAGCGGGGGGGCCCGGGAGCTGTTTTTT
CASTNSGGARELFF
>many|TRBV6-2/TRBV6-3|TRBD2|TRBJ2-1
TGTGCCAGCAGAGGACTAGCGGGAGCTAGGAATGAGCAGTTCTTC
CASRGLAGARNEQFF
>many|TRBV7-3|-|TRBJ2-6
TGTGCCAGCAGCTTACAGGCGGGGCTGGCGGGCTCTGGGGCCAACGTCCTGACTTTC
CASSLQAGLAGSGANVLTF
>-|TRBV20-1|-|TRBJ2-5
TGCAGTGCCTTCCTTCCCGGGCGGATTGAAGGGGAGACCCAGTACTTC
CSAFLPGRIEGETQYF
>-|TRBV11-3|TRBD2|TRBJ2-7
TGTGCCAGCAGCGGGGGACTAGCGGGGGTTCCCGAGCAGTACTTC
CASSGGLAGVPEQYF
>-|TRBV18|TRBD1|TRBJ1-1
TGTGCCAGCTCACCGGACAGGGGTGTGAACACTGAAGCTTTCTTT
CASSPDRGVNTEAFF
>many|TRBV7-8|-|TRBJ1-2
TGTGCCAGCAGCTTCGGACAGACTTCTAACTATGGCTACACCTTC
CASSFGQTSNYGYTF
>-|TRBV28|-|TRBJ1-5
TGTGCCAGCAGTTTAACAACACGATATCAGCCCCAGCATTTT
CASSLTTRYQPQHF
>once|TRBV20-1|-|TRBJ2-1
TGCAGTGCTAGCGGGATGGAAGAGCAGTTCTTC
CSASGMEEQFF
>-|TRBV29-1|TRBD2|TRBJ2-1
TGCAGCGAGAAGGGAGGGGCGGACGTTACTGTCTTC
CSEKGGADVTVF
>many|TRBV11-1|-|TRBJ2-7
TGTGCCAGCAGCTCAGCCAGCTACGAGCAGTACTTC
CASSSASYEQYF
>-|TRBV20-1|-|TRBJ2-7
TGCAGTGCTATCCTCGGGACGGACCCCTACGAGCAGTACTTC
CSAILGTDPYEQYF
>-|TRBV7-9|-|TRBJ1-4
TGTGCCAGCAGCACCCAATCGAGTGGGGTAGATGAAAAACTGTTTTTT
CASSTQSSGVDEKLFF
>few|TRBV13|-|TRBJ1-4
TGTGCCAGCAGCTCCGAGGGGGAAAAACTGTTTTTT
CASSSEGEKLFF
>many|TRBV7-9|TRBD1|TRBJ2-1
TGTGCCAGCAGCGCAAGACGGGACAGGGGCTACAATGAGCAGTTCTTC
CASSARRDRGYNEQFF
>-|TRBV12-3/TRBV12-4|TRBD1|TRBJ2-6
TGTGCCAGCACCTACTGGACAGGAGCTGGGGCCAACGTCCTGACTTTC
CASTYWTGAGANVLTF
>few|TRBV10-1|TRBD2|TRBJ2-3
TGCGCCAGCAGTGTTTTAGCGGGGACAGATACGCAGTATTTT
CASSVLAGTDTQYF
>-|TRBV6-1|TRBD1|TRBJ2-2
TGTGCCAGCACCTACGGGACAGACACCGGGGAGCTGTTTTTT
CASTYGTDTGELFF
>-|TRBV7-9|-|TRBJ1-1
TGTGCCAGCAGCTTAGTGTCACGGAACACTGAAGCTTTCTTT
CASSLVSRNTEAFF
>many|TRBV20-1|-|TRBJ1-4
TGCAGTGCTAGAGATAACGAAAGGGTGGAGGTTGAAAAACTGTTTTTT
CSARDNERVEVEKLFF
>few|TRBV10-3|TRBD2|TRBJ2-7
TGTGCCATCAGTGGGGGACTAGCGGATCCCTACGAGCAGTACTTC
CAISGGLADPYEQYF
>many|TRBV12-3/TRBV12-4|-|TRBJ1-1
TGTGCCAGCAGCCCTACCGGGACTAACACTGAAGCTTTCTTT
CASSPTGTNTEAFF
>-|TRBV2|TRBD1|TRBJ1-5
TGTGCCAGCAGCGAGGGACAGTCACGCAATCAGCCCCAGCATTTT
CASSEGQSRNQPQHF
>few|TRBV29-1|TRBD1|TRBJ1-2
TGCAGCGAGGACAGGGCTGGTGGCTACACCTTC
CSEDRAGGYTF
>few|TRBV6-6|-|TRBJ2-5
TGTGCCAGCAGTCACCCTCGCGACCAAGAGACCCAGTACTTC
CASSHPRDQETQYF
>once|TRBV7-1|-|TRBJ2-7
TGTGCCAGCACCGGGGCGGTATCCTACGAGCAGTACTTC
CASTGAVSYEQYF
>many|TRBV12-3/TRBV12-4|-|TRBJ2-5
TGTGCCAGCAGTTTAGGCCCCTACGGCGGGAAGGATCGAAAAGAGACCCAGTACTTC
CASSLGPYGGKDRKETQYF
>-|TRBV6-6|TRBD1|TRBJ1-2
TGTGCCAGCAGCGCCGGGACAGGGGCCCTTAACTATGGCTACACCTTC
CASSAGTGALNYGYTF
>few|TRBV9|-|TRBJ1-1
TGTGCCAGCAGCGTAGCCCAAGGGGGGTTCACTGAAGCTTTCTTT
CASSVAQGGFTEAFF